One sample yielded the 31 T cell receptor beta chains listed below, sequenced in a study of blood T cell repertoires in COVID-19. TCRdb keeps only in-frame clones here, not all; method: immunoSEQ multiplex PCR. The sample contains under 200,000 clones, about 90% of which appear only once. Sequencing was performed on peripheral blood. All receptors come from a woman aged 70 to 79 with acute or convalescent COVID-19.

V and J are TRBV6-1 and TRBJ1-4; D is undetermined. Germline-derived CDR1 and CDR2 are MNHNS and SASEGT. Deletions cut 3 bases from V and 0 bases from J, with 8 bases between. The CDR3 has 15 residues. The CDR3: CASSDRGATNEKLFF. CDR3 coding DNA: TGTGCCAGCAGTGACCGGGGAGCAACTAATGAAAAACTGTTTTTT.

This clone was counted once. At one of its ends the junction is not consistent with the germline gene, which may arise from a read error. The CDR3 reads CASTEAGGNSYEQYF. DNA of the CDR3: TGTGCCAGCACTGAAGCGGGAGGTAACTCCTACGAGCAGTACTTC. The chain has TRBV6-1 and TRBJ2-7, with 9 bases aligning to TRBD2. The CDR3 totals 15 residues. Per the germline V gene, CDR1 is MNHNS and CDR2 is SASEGT.

This clone was detected only a few times. V is TRBV7-2 and J is TRBJ2-7; 13 bases line up with TRBD2. The V gene's germline CDR1 is SGHTA and CDR2 FQGNSA. Trimming at V came to 1 base and at J to 8 bases, leaving 11 bases not matched to a gene. This CDR3 is built from 17 residues. The DNA for the CDR3 is TGTGCCAGCAGCTTAGAGGGGTTGGGACTAGCGGGACGGCAGCAGTACTTC. Its protein is CASSLEGLGLAGRQQYF.

The chain employs TRBV7-3 and TRBJ2-5; 8 bases match TRBD2. This CDR3 is built from 16 residues. Trimming removed 5 bases from V and 4 bases from J; junction bases left unmatched: 12. Looked up from germline, CDR1 is SGHTA and CDR2 is FQGTGA. Here the CDR3 DNA reads TGTGCCAGCAGCGTCGGAGCGGGAGTGGCGGGAGAGACCCAGTACTTC. It specifies CASSVGAGVAGETQYF.

This clone was seen a handful of times. V usage is TRBV7-8 and J usage is TRBJ1-1; D uncertain. The CDR3 contains 13 residues. Trimming cost V 3 bases and J 2 bases, with 7 bases left between them. Germline lookup yields CDR1 SGHVS and CDR2 FQNEAQ. The CDR3 DNA follows: TGTGCCAGCAGCTTGGAGGGAAACACTGAAGCTTTCTTT. Translated: CASSLEGNTEAFF.

The J gene is TRBJ2-3, the V gene TRBV7-2, with D perhaps matching TRBD2 (6 bases). This CDR3 has 14 amino acids. Germline lookup yields CDR1 SGHTA and CDR2 FQGNSA. V lost 8 bases, J lost 2 bases, and 14 bases lay in between. The CDR3 bases are TGTGCCAGCGAAAGGACTACATTCACAGATACGCAGTATTTT. It translates to CASERTTFTDTQYF.

This clone turned up a few times. This rearrangement joins TRBV10-3 to TRBJ1-1, with D tentatively TRBD1 (6 bases). Trimming left V 4 bases short and J 1 base short, with 10 bases between. Germline CDR1 and CDR2: ENHRY and SYGVKD. CDR3 length equals 14 residues. CDR3 protein: CAISGGGGNTEAFF. The CDR3 nucleotides read TGTGCCATCAGTGGAGGGGGTGGGAACACTGAAGCTTTCTTT.

This chain links TRBV18 with TRBJ2-2; the D is unclear. Germline lookup yields CDR1 KGHSH and CDR2 LQKENI. This CDR3 is built from 18 residues. Trimming removed 4 bases at V and 0 bases at J, with 18 bases between. CDR3 nucleotides: TGTGCCAGCTCACGGTTGAGTTTTCGACAACCGAACACCGGGGAGCTGTTTTTT. Encoded protein: CASSRLSFRQPNTGELFF.

V usage is TRBV6-5 and J usage is TRBJ1-2; possible D gene TRBD1, 5 bases. Trimming removed 2 bases at V and 4 bases at J, with 11 bases between. The CDR3 is 14 amino acids. In germline, CDR1 is MNHEY, CDR2 SVGAGI. The CDR3, as DNA: TGTGCCAGCAGTTACCAGGGCGCCGGCTATGGCTACACCTTC. It encodes CASSYQGAGYGYTF.

The rearrangement uses TRBV11-1 and TRBJ2-7; unclear D gene. In germline, CDR1 is SGHAT, CDR2 FQDESV (reference sequence). The CDR3 spans 13 residues. V was shortened by 5 bases and J by 2 bases, with 10 bases between the two germline ends. The CDR3 DNA reads as TGTGCCAGCAGCCCGTACACGACCTACGAGCAGTACTTC. Translation gives CASSPYTTYEQYF.

This rearrangement joins TRBV24-1 to TRBJ2-1; the match to TRBD1 covers 9 bases. The CDR3 totals 16 residues. Germline-derived CDR1 and CDR2 are KGHDR and SFDVKD. The V segment lost 4 bases and the J segment 7 bases; nucleotides outside the gene matches: 10. CDR3 DNA: TGTGCCACCAGTGACCCAATCGGACAGGGGCGGAATGAGCAGTTCTTC. As protein: CATSDPIGQGRNEQFF.

This clone was counted a few times. V is TRBV12-3 or TRBV12-4 and J is TRBJ2-1; no clear D gene. The CDR3 spans 12 residues. V gave up 5 bases and J gave up 5 bases, with 7 bases separating them. For the CDR3, the DNA is TGTGCCAGCAGTCCGATAGACAATGAGCAGTTCTTC. Translation gives CASSPIDNEQFF.

The chain recombines TRBV6-6 with TRBJ2-2; 8 positions match TRBD2. From germline, CDR1 is MNHNY and CDR2 SVGAGI (reference sequence). Germline trimming cut 0 bases from V and 0 bases from J; bases unmatched to any gene: 0. The CDR3 has 16 residues. The chain's CDR3 is CASSYSGLANTGELFF. CDR3 nucleotide sequence: TGTGCCAGCAGTTACTCGGGACTAGCGAACACCGGGGAGCTGTTTTTT.

The chain joins TRBV9 to TRBJ1-5; maybe TRBD1 (5 bases). This CDR3 is 14 amino acids long. V was shortened by 0 bases and J by 5 bases, with 9 bases between the two germline ends. Germline V gene data show CDR1 as SGDLS and CDR2 as YYNGEE. The CDR3 loop reads CASSVDVGHQPQHF. CDR3 in DNA: TGTGCCAGCAGCGTAGACGTGGGGCATCAGCCCCAGCATTTT.

The chain couples TRBV28 to TRBJ2-7; TRBD2 aligns across 8 bases. V was clipped by 5 bases and J by 5 bases; unmatched bases: 11. Germline assignment: CDR1 MDHEN and CDR2 SYDVKM. The CDR3 length is 15 residues. The CDR3 nucleotides are TGTGCCAGCAGTCCGAGGGGACTAGGAAGAGACGAGCAGTACTTC. Encoded protein: CASSPRGLGRDEQYF.

V gene TRBV2 combines with J gene TRBJ1-5; 8 nucleotides align to TRBD1. The junction had 8 bases not matched to a gene; V was cut back by 6 bases and J by 7 bases. This CDR3 spans 14 amino acids. Germline V gene sequence: CDR1 SNHLY, CDR2 FYNNEI. The CDR3 DNA reads as TGTGCCAGCAGCGATGGGACAGGAGGCCAGCCCCAGCATTTT. Residues: CASSDGTGGQPQHF.

J is TRBJ1-5 and V is TRBV5-5, with D possibly TRBD1 on 6 matching bases. Germline values: CDR1 SGHKS, CDR2 YYEKEE (reference sequence). Trimming shortened V by 0 bases and J by 7 bases, and 20 bases separated the two germline ends. CDR3 length: 17 residues. DNA for the CDR3: TGTGCCAGCAGCTTGGGGGGGCAGGGTGCGATCGGGCAGCCCCAGCATTTT. Protein: CASSLGGQGAIGQPQHF.

The rearrangement links TRBV11-2 to TRBJ2-5; 7 nucleotides match TRBD1. The CDR3 is 14 residues long. Per the germline V gene, CDR1 is SGHAT and CDR2 is FQNNGV. The V gene end was trimmed by 3 bases and the J gene end by 2 bases; junction bases not matched to a gene: 3. The CDR3 is CASSFRDSQETQYF. Here the CDR3 DNA reads TGTGCCAGCAGCTTCCGGGACAGTCAAGAGACCCAGTACTTC. Variable domain in full (rest from reference TRBV11-2 and TRBJ2-5): EAGVAQSPRYKIIEKRQSVAFWCNPISGHATLYWYQQILGQGPKLLIQFQNNGVVDDSQLPKDRFSAERLKGVDSTLKIQPAKLEDSAVYLCASSFRDSQETQYFGPGTRLLVL.

This rearrangement joins TRBV11-2 to TRBJ1-3; D unclear. The CDR3 length is 16 residues. V shed 1 base and J shed 2 bases, with 12 bases lying between them. Germline CDR1 SGHAT, CDR2 FQNNGV. CDR3 sequence: CASSLVRGKPGNTIYF. CDR3 in DNA: TGTGCCAGCAGCTTAGTTCGGGGAAAGCCTGGAAACACCATATATTTT. The whole variable domain, filled in from reference TRBV11-2 and TRBJ1-3, reads EAGVAQSPRYKIIEKRQSVAFWCNPISGHATLYWYQQILGQGPKLLIQFQNNGVVDDSQLPKDRFSAERLKGVDSTLKIQPAKLEDSAVYLCASSLVRGKPGNTIYFGEGSWLTVV.

The chain carries TRBV15 and TRBJ2-1; D is ambiguous. CDR1 LNHNV and CDR2 YYDKDF come from the germline V gene (reference sequence). This CDR3 has 15 amino acids. V gave up 0 bases and J gave up 10 bases, with 16 bases separating them. For the CDR3, the DNA is TGTGCCACCAGCAGAGAAGCGCAACCCCAATGGGAGCAGTTCTTC. It translates to CATSREAQPQWEQFF.

The chain combines TRBV11-3 with TRBJ2-3, with 12 bases that match TRBD2. With V trimmed by 5 bases and J by 5 bases, 8 bases remained unmatched. The germline CDR1 and CDR2 sequences are SGHNT and YENEEA. This CDR3 contains 16 residues. The CDR3 DNA reads as TGTGCCAGCAGCCCCCGACTAGCGGGAGATAAAGATACGCAGTATTTT. Translated: CASSPRLAGDKDTQYF.

The chain recombines TRBV19 with TRBJ1-5; the match to TRBD1 covers 7 bases. Germline CDR1 reads LNHDA; CDR2 reads SQIVND (reference sequence). The CDR3 sequence is 13 residues long. V lost 6 bases, J lost 4 bases, and 3 bases stayed unmatched. DNA of the CDR3: TGTGCCAGTAGCCGGGACAGAAATCAGCCCCAGCATTTT. It translates to CASSRDRNQPQHF.

The chain joins TRBV3-1 (or the pseudogene TRBV3-2) to TRBJ1-2; 8 bases map to TRBD1. Germline V CDR1 and CDR2: LGHDT, YNNKEL (reference sequence). The trim removed 1 base at V and 8 bases at J, leaving 6 bases unmatched. This CDR3 is 14 amino acids long. DNA of the CDR3: TGTGCCAGCAGCCAAGTTCAGGGGGCAGGCGGCTACACCTTC. Amino acid sequence: CASSQVQGAGGYTF.

The rearrangement uses TRBV2 and TRBJ1-4; D is possibly TRBD1 (6 bases). Germline V lookup: CDR1 SNHLY, CDR2 FYNNEI. V lost 2 bases, J lost 8 bases, and 18 bases lay in between. CDR3 size: 16 residues. CDR3 sequence reads: CASSEWTVGRREKLFF. The DNA for the CDR3 is TGTGCCAGCAGTGAATGGACAGTTGGAAGGCGGGAAAAACTGTTTTTT.

This chain joins TRBV1 and TRBJ2-1; the D segment call TRBD2 is taken from the table without a DNA check. TRBV1 is termed a pseudogene. There are 13 residues in the CDR3. The CDR3 loop reads CTSSRSSGKEQFF. CDR3 in DNA: TGCACCAGCAGCCGGTCAAGCGGAAAGGAGCAGTTCTTC.

The chain is built from TRBV12-5 and TRBJ1-1, with D maybe TRBD1 (6 bases). Germline values: CDR1 LGHNT, CDR2 FRNRAP. V lost 3 bases and J lost 6, with 11 bases in between. CDR3 length equals 13 residues. CDR3 nucleotides: TGTGCTAGTGGTTTTGGGGGGGCCGCTGAAGCTTTCTTT. This translates into CASGFGGAAEAFF. The full variable domain, rest sourced from reference TRBV12-5 and TRBJ1-1, is DARVTQTPRHKVTEMGQEVTMRCQPILGHNTVFWYRQTMMQGLELLAYFRNRAPLDDSGMPKDRFSAEMPDATLATLKIQPSEPRDSAVYFCASGFGGAAEAFFGQGTRLTVV.

The chain employs TRBV6-5 and TRBJ2-5; tentative D call: TRBD1 (6 bases). The CDR3 has 13 amino acids. Germline values: CDR1 MNHEY, CDR2 SVGAGI. Trimming pared 6 bases from V and 4 bases from J, leaving 12 bases between. CDR3 DNA sequence: TGTGCCAGCAGCCGTACAGGGCGAGAGACCCAGTACTTC. It specifies CASSRTGRETQYF.

V gene TRBV5-5 combines with J gene TRBJ1-2, with D uncertain. Trimming removed 0 bases at V and 2 bases at J, with 8 bases between. This CDR3 spans 14 amino acids. Germline-derived CDR1 and CDR2 are SGHKS and YYEKEE (reference sequence). In DNA, the CDR3 is TGTGCCAGCAGCTTGGGAGGGAACAACTATGGCTACACCTTC. It specifies CASSLGGNNYGYTF.

The J gene is TRBJ1-6, the V gene TRBV7-3; D possibly corresponds to TRBD1 (5 bases). Germline V CDR1 and CDR2: SGHTA, FQGTGA. The CDR3 length is 16 residues. V was clipped by 2 bases and J by 9 bases, with 17 bases between them. This CDR3 is CASSLYHGQGSSPLHF. DNA of the CDR3: TGTGCCAGCAGCTTATATCATGGGCAGGGAAGTTCACCCCTCCACTTT.

V and J are TRBV28 and TRBJ2-7; weak D call: TRBD1 (6 bases). V was shortened by 6 bases and J by 2 bases, with 14 bases between the two germline ends. The CDR3 covers 14 residues. Germline V gene lookup returns CDR1 MDHEN and CDR2 SYDVKM. Written as DNA, the CDR3 is TGTGCCAGCAGACCGACAGGCCGGCCCTACGAGCAGTACTTC. Translation gives CASRPTGRPYEQYF. The entire variable domain, with the rest obtained from reference TRBV28 and TRBJ2-7, is as follows: DVKVTQSSRYLVKRTGEKVFLECVQDMDHENMFWYRQDPGLGLRLIYFSYDVKMKEKGDIPEGYSVSREKKERFSLILESASTNQTSMYLCASRPTGRPYEQYFGPGTRLTVT.

This chain joins TRBV11-2 and TRBJ2-3, with D perhaps TRBD1 (6 bases). Deletions cut 5 bases from V and 4 bases from J, with 19 bases between. The CDR3 has 16 residues. From germline, CDR1 is SGHAT and CDR2 FQNNGV. The DNA of the CDR3 is TGTGCCAGCAGCCTCCGGACAGTCCAAAGGTCAGATACGCAGTATTTT. Encoded protein: CASSLRTVQRSDTQYF.